These 17 T cell receptor beta chains came from one sample sequenced in a study of blood T cell repertoires in COVID-19. Produced via immunoSEQ multiplex PCR; TCRdb's table is partial and in-frame only. Counted here are more than 350,000 clones, 85% to 90% occurring once; the ten biggest clones make up approximately 1%. Sequences were obtained from PBMCs or T cells enriched from blood (not recorded which). The receptors shown here come from a man between 18 and 35 years old who had recovered from COVID-19.

This sequence joins TRBV5-1 and TRBJ1-6; possibly TRBD1 for D (5 bases). The CDR3 length is 16 residues. CDR1 and CDR2 (germline): SGHRS, YFSETQ. Trimming left V 2 bases short and J 6 bases short, with 15 bases between. The CDR3 bases are TGCGCCAGCAGCTTACAGTACGGTCAGGGTAATTCACCCCTCCACTTT. Translation: CASSLQYGQGNSPLHF. The entire variable domain, with the rest obtained from reference TRBV5-1 and TRBJ1-6, is as follows: KAGVTQTPRYLIKTRGQQVTLSCSPISGHRSVSWYQQTPGQGLQFLFEYFSETQRNKGNFPGRFSGRQFSNSRSEMNVSTLELGDSALYLCASSLQYGQGNSPLHFGNGTRLTVT.

This chain uses TRBV5-4 with TRBJ2-1; D perhaps matches TRBD2 (5 bases). Deletions cut 2 bases from V and 8 bases from J, with 11 bases between. The CDR3 spans 13 residues. Germline V gives CDR1 SGHNT, CDR2 YYREEE (reference sequence). The CDR3: CASSLRGKDEQFF. The CDR3 DNA reads as TGTGCCAGCAGCTTACGAGGGAAGGATGAGCAGTTCTTC.

The chain carries TRBV9 and TRBJ2-1; the D gene is possibly TRBD1 (7 bases). V was cut by 4 bases and J by 9 bases, with 23 bases left in between. Germline CDR1 SGDLS, CDR2 YYNGEE. The length of the CDR3 is 16 residues. The CDR3 DNA is TGTGCCAGCAGCCCTCCGTGGGGGGACAGCCTCAGTGAGCAGTTCTTC. Amino acid sequence: CASSPPWGDSLSEQFF. Based on the CDR3 plus reference TRBV9 and TRBJ2-1, the full variable domain is DSGVTQTPKHLITATGQRVTLRCSPRSGDLSVYWYQQSLDQGLQFLIQYYNGEERAKGNILERFSAQQFPDLHSELNLSSLELGDSALYFCASSPPWGDSLSEQFFGPGTRLTVL.

The chain has TRBV5-1 and TRBJ1-3, with D possibly matching TRBD1 (6 bases). The CDR3 contains 16 residues. Trimming pared 1 base from V and 5 bases from J, leaving 16 bases between. Per the germline V gene, CDR1 is SGHRS and CDR2 is YFSETQ. The CDR3 reads CASSLSPGTSRNTIYF. CDR3 coding DNA: TGCGCCAGCAGCTTGAGCCCCGGGACAAGTCGAAACACCATATATTTT.

This chain connects TRBV6-5 to TRBJ2-7; weak D call: TRBD1 (5 bases). V was trimmed by 6 bases and J by 1 base, leaving 13 bases between them. Germline loops: CDR1 MNHEY, CDR2 SVGAGI. The CDR3 length is 14 residues. The CDR3, as DNA: TGTGCCAGCAGAGGGCGGAGACAGTCCTACGAGCAGTACTTC. This sequence encodes CASRGRRQSYEQYF.

This clone was observed once. The V gene is TRBV11-2, the J gene TRBJ2-1; TRBD2 aligns across 12 bases. Germline assignment: CDR1 SGHAT and CDR2 FQNNGV. The CDR3 has 17 amino acids. J was trimmed by 7 bases and V by 4 bases; bases with no gene match: 11. The CDR3 DNA is TGTGCCAGCAGCTCACTCAAGACTAGCGGGAGAGGTAATGAGCAGTTCTTC. Translating it yields CASSSLKTSGRGNEQFF.

The CDR3 protein is CASSLRGLLGDIGETQYF. CDR3 nucleotide sequence: TGTGCCAGCAGTTTAAGGGGGTTGTTGGGGGATATCGGAGAGACCCAGTACTTC. This chain uses TRBV27 with TRBJ2-5; D perhaps matches TRBD1 (6 bases). V dropped 2 bases and J dropped 4 bases, with 23 bases sitting between them. The CDR3 loop spans 18 amino acids. Germline-derived CDR1 and CDR2 are MNHEY and SMNVEV (reference sequence).

The rearrangement uses TRBV18 and TRBJ2-7, with 8 bases matching TRBD2. CDR1 is KGHSH, CDR2 LQKENI, per germline. J was trimmed by 4 bases and V by 0 bases; bases with no gene match: 11. The CDR3 extends over 17 amino acids. CDR3 region: CASSPPPRGLAQYEQYF. The CDR3 bases are TGTGCCAGCTCACCACCACCGAGAGGACTAGCTCAATACGAGCAGTACTTC.

CDR3 in DNA: TGTGCCAGCAGCCAACTGCGAGGGCGGGGACGCCCAGATGAAGCTTTCTTT. Translated, it gives CASSQLRGRGRPDEAFF. The chain employs TRBV16 and TRBJ1-1; a weak D match, TRBD1 (5 bases). The V end lost 2 bases, the J end lost 7 bases, and 23 bases lay between the germline ends. Germline V CDR1 and CDR2: KGHSY, FQNENV. The CDR3 extends over 17 amino acids.

J is TRBJ2-4 and V is TRBV3-1 (or the pseudogene TRBV3-2); TRBD2 might be the D (5 bases). Germline V gene data show CDR1 as LGHDT and CDR2 as YNNKEL (reference sequence). Deletions cut 0 bases from V and 0 bases from J, with 18 bases between. The CDR3 extends over 19 amino acids. The CDR3 here is CASSQDGGKTLRAKNIQYF. In DNA form, the CDR3 reads TGTGCCAGCAGCCAAGATGGAGGCAAAACCCTTCGAGCCAAAAACATTCAGTACTTC.

The chain recombines TRBV23-1 with TRBJ2-7, with 8 nucleotides matching TRBD1. TRBV23-1 is noted as an ORF with a role that remains uncertain. The length of the CDR3 is 15 residues. V shed 7 bases, J shed 6 bases, and the junction held 14 bases outside the gene matches. The CDR3 region is CASTIIRGRRREQYF. The CDR3 region has the DNA TGCGCCAGCACCATCATCAGGGGGCGAAGGCGCGAGCAGTACTTC.

The gene calls are TRBV6-5 and TRBJ1-1; TRBD1 is a possible D gene (6 bases). The CDR3 loop spans 14 amino acids. Per the germline V gene, CDR1 is MNHEY and CDR2 is SVGAGI. V shed 5 bases and J shed 4 bases, with 14 bases lying between them. The chain's CDR3 is CASSIQGRTTEAFF. In DNA, the CDR3 is TGTGCCAGCAGTATACAGGGCCGGACCACTGAAGCTTTCTTT.

J is TRBJ2-1 and V is TRBV7-6, with D perhaps TRBD2 (5 bases). Trimming pared 1 base from V and 9 bases from J, leaving 19 bases between. CDR3 length: 16 amino acids. Germline CDR1 reads SGHVS; CDR2 reads FNYEAQ. CDR3: CASSLGPYSERAEQFF. As DNA, the CDR3 is TGTGCCAGCAGCTTAGGTCCATACTCCGAGAGGGCTGAGCAGTTCTTC.

V is TRBV4-2 and J is TRBJ2-7; D perhaps matches TRBD2 (6 bases). The V gene lost 1 base and the J gene lost 3 bases, with 13 bases spanning the gap. Germline V gives CDR1 LGHNA, CDR2 YNFKEQ. The CDR3 sequence is 15 residues long. This CDR3 is CASSQAGGTNYEQYF. CDR3 sequence (DNA): TGTGCCAGCAGCCAAGCTGGCGGGACGAACTACGAGCAGTACTTC.

The CDR3 coding sequence is TGTGCCAGCCGAAACGGACAGGCCTACGAGCAGTACTTC. It is translated as CASRNGQAYEQYF. This chain joins TRBV28 and TRBJ2-7, with 7 bases aligning to TRBD1. The CDR3 sequence is 13 residues long. Germline-derived CDR1 and CDR2 are MDHEN and SYDVKM. Trimming removed 8 bases from V and 2 bases from J; junction bases left unmatched: 6.

This clone occurred once. This chain joins TRBV7-6 and TRBJ2-2; maybe TRBD2 (7 bases). The V end was cut by 8 bases, the J end by 5 bases, with 21 bases between. CDR1 and CDR2 (germline): SGHVS, FNYEAQ. The CDR3 loop spans 16 amino acids. As DNA, the CDR3 is TGTGCCAGCTCACCCGGGGGCGCAGCGGGGACCGGGGAGCTGTTTTTT. It translates to CASSPGGAAGTGELFF.

The rearrangement links TRBV6-2 or TRBV6-3 to TRBJ1-5; 7 bases are a match to TRBD1. The germline V gene encodes CDR1 MNHEY and CDR2 SVGEGT. The V and J ends lost 5 bases and 2 bases, in that order; junction bases with no gene match: 6. This CDR3 has 15 amino acids. CDR3 coding DNA: TGTGCCAGCAGTCCCTACAGGGGAGGCAATCAGCCCCAGCATTTT. Encoded protein: CASSPYRGGNQPQHF.